The clone carrying this T cell receptor beta chain was found a few times. Its antigen remains unidentified. TCRdb analysed the 5' RACE reads with MiXCR anew, one entry per CDR3 protein. The sample has under 1 million distinct CDR3 sequences, about 12% seen once. This record comes from a study of identical twins. Only healthy Caucasians were enrolled as donors. Study-wide results and limits: The study reached conclusions through statistical analysis that was cross-sectional, not following the same donors.

Germline lookup yields CDR1 MGHRA and CDR2 YSYEKL. The CDR3 has 15 residues. V shed 1 base and J shed 0 bases, with 10 bases lying between them. A further study also used this sample, focusing on yellow fever vaccine responses in identical twins.

This TCR derives from a woman between 18 and 29 years old in good health. This chain connects TRBV4-1 to TRBJ2-7, with D uncertain. Sequenced sample: PBMCs. As DNA, the CDR3 is TGCGCCAGCAGCCAAGTACAGCTGAGCTCCTACGAGCAGTACTTC. This encodes CASSQVQLSSYEQYF.